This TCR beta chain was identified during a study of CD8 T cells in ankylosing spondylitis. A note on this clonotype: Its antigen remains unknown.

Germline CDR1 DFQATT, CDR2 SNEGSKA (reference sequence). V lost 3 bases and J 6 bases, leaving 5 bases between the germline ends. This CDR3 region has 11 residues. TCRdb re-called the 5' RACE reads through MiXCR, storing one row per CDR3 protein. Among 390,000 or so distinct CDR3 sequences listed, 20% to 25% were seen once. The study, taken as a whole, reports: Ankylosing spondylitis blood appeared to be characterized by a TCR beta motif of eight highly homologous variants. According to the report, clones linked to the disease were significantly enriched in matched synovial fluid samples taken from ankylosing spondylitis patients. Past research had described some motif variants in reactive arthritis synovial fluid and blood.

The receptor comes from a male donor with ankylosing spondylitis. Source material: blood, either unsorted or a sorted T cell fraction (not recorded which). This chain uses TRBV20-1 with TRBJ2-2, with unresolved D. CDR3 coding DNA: TGCAGTGCTAGTGGTCCCGGGGAGCTGTTTTTT. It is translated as CSASGPGELFF.